This T cell receptor (beta chain) comes out of a study of blood T cell repertoires in COVID-19. Study background: From the United States, Italy and Spain came samples of acute and convalescent COVID-19. The analysed material was cDNA or gDNA that came from T cells, B-cell-depleted T cells, or PBMCs.

Original data processing: Reference gene primer amplification in the assay estimated nucleated cell counts. Only in-frame clones appear in the TCRdb table, and some are missing; sequencing was by immunoSEQ multiplex PCR. D and trimming were read from the DNA, whereas the V and J calls and clone size are those reported in that table. The sample carries 100,000 to 150,000 clones, less than 90% recorded once. The TCR sequence derives from a man aged 55-75 years with acute or convalescent COVID-19. Sequenced sample: peripheral blood.

CDR3 in amino acids: CASSRPAGGHYEQYF. The CDR3 nucleotides read TGTGCCAGCAGTCGCCCCGCGGGGGGGCACTACGAGCAGTACTTC. The chain carries TRBV6-5 and TRBJ2-7; 9 nucleotides line up with TRBD2. CDR1 is MNHEY and CDR2 is SVGAGI in the germline V gene. The J segment lost 3 bases and the V segment lost 5 bases, leaving 8 bases of the junction unmatched. The length of the CDR3 is 15 residues.